This record concerns one TCR beta chain sequence. Its specificity is unknown. This sample stems from a study of T cell responses to AZD1222 COVID-19 vaccine. Sequencing was performed with immunoSEQ multiplex PCR; in TCRdb, only in-frame clones are kept and a portion is missing. Of 130,000 to 150,000 clones in the sample, about 90% are singletons; the top ten hold 1.5% to 2%. The germline CDR1 and CDR2 sequences are ENHRY and SYGVKD. This CDR3 region has 16 residues. Trimming left V 10 bases short and J 0 bases short, with 22 bases between. Whole-study findings and limits: As reported, nearly half of all spike-specific TCRs target variant regions that are unmutated. Recipients of two AZD1222 doses showed rising Spike-specific TCR breadth and depth.

The chain couples TRBV10-3 to TRBJ2-7; TRBD2 might be the D (6 bases). The material was peripheral blood, obtained on day 0 of AZD1222 vaccination. The TCR originated in an adult in good health. The CDR3 is CATTRGAGRSSYEQYF. CDR3 nucleotide sequence: TGTGCCACCACGAGGGGCGCGGGGAGGAGCTCCTACGAGCAGTACTTC.